A selection of T cell receptor beta chains follows, all from one sample in a study of cytomegalovirus exposure and HLA in healthy donors. The protocol was immunoSEQ multiplex PCR, while the TCRdb copy is restricted to in-frame clones and leaves out a portion. The data contain approximately 150,000 clones, around 65% of them singletons. The sequenced sample was PBMCs. These receptors were obtained from an older woman in good health and CMV-seronegative. Both conserved end residues are part of each CDR3. A D gene is named only where the DNA matches it firmly. Not all rows give a size; the values are once, few, many and, for expanded clones, a class.

clone size: NA; D gene: TRBD1; CDR3 length: 15; J gene: TRBJ2-2; V gene: TRBV7-2; CDR3 DNA: TGTGCCAGCAGCCGGGACAGGGGAAACACCGGGGAGCTGTTTTTT; CDR3 protein: CASSRDRGNTGELFF
clone size: once; D gene: NA; CDR3 length: 15; J gene: TRBJ1-2; V gene: TRBV6-1; CDR3 DNA: TGTGCCAGCAGTGAACTCATGTTCTATAACTATGGCTACACCTTC; CDR3 protein: CASSELMFYNYGYTF
clone size: few; D gene: NA; CDR3 length: 13; J gene: TRBJ1-2; V gene: TRBV2; CDR3 DNA: TGTGCCAGCAGCGCGGGTCCTTGGGGAGGCTACACCTTC; CDR3 protein: CASSAGPWGGYTF
clone size: few; D gene: NA; CDR3 length: 15; J gene: TRBJ1-1; V gene: TRBV19; CDR3 DNA: TGTGCCAGTAGTATAGATACGGTTTCAGGCACTGAAGCTTTCTTT; CDR3 protein: CASSIDTVSGTEAFF
clone size: NA; D gene: NA; CDR3 length: 15; J gene: TRBJ2-5; V gene: TRBV7-3; CDR3 DNA: TGTGCCAGCAGCACCTTAGCTTCCCCTTCAGAGACCCAGTACTTC; CDR3 protein: CASSTLASPSETQYF
clone size: few; D gene: TRBD1; CDR3 length: 14; J gene: TRBJ2-1; V gene: TRBV6-4; CDR3 DNA: TGTGCCAGCAGGATGGACAGGGCTCACCATGAGCAGTTCTTC; CDR3 protein: CASRMDRAHHEQFF
clone size: few; D gene: TRBD1; CDR3 length: 16; J gene: TRBJ1-1; V gene: TRBV5-1; CDR3 DNA: TGCGCCAGCAGCTTGGGAGGGGACAGATGGGGCACTGAAGCTTTCTTT; CDR3 protein: CASSLGGDRWGTEAFF
clone size: few; D gene: NA; CDR3 length: 14; J gene: TRBJ2-7; V gene: TRBV28; CDR3 DNA: TGTGCCAGCAGTCCACACGACAGCACCTACGAGCAGTACTTC; CDR3 protein: CASSPHDSTYEQYF
clone size: NA; D gene: NA; CDR3 length: 15; J gene: TRBJ1-6; V gene: TRBV25-1; CDR3 DNA: TGTGCCAGCAGTGAAGACCCTTGGGGGCAGAAACCCCTCCACTTT; CDR3 protein: CASSEDPWGQKPLHF
clone size: NA; D gene: TRBD1; CDR3 length: 16; J gene: TRBJ1-6; V gene: TRBV9; CDR3 DNA: TGTGCCAGCAGCGTAGGTCCAGGGGGTGTGGATTCACCCCTCCACTTT; CDR3 protein: CASSVGPGGVDSPLHF
clone size: NA; D gene: TRBD2; CDR3 length: 17; J gene: TRBJ2-3; V gene: TRBV19; CDR3 DNA: TGTGCCAGTAGTGTGATAAAGACTAGCGGGGTCACAGATACGCAGTATTTT; CDR3 protein: CASSVIKTSGVTDTQYF
clone size: few; D gene: TRBD2; CDR3 length: 15; J gene: TRBJ2-7; V gene: TRBV5-1; CDR3 DNA: TGCGCCAGCAGCACGGTAACGGGAGGGCCGGGGGAGCAGTACTTC; CDR3 protein: CASSTVTGGPGEQYF
clone size: NA; D gene: TRBD1; CDR3 length: 15; J gene: TRBJ1-5; V gene: TRBV5-1; CDR3 DNA: TGCGCCAGCAGCTTGGGGACAGGGGGGTTTCAGCCCCAGCATTTT; CDR3 protein: CASSLGTGGFQPQHF
clone size: many; D gene: TRBD2; CDR3 length: 15; J gene: TRBJ2-2; V gene: TRBV7-2; CDR3 DNA: TGTGCCAGCAGCTTAAGGCTAGCGGGGGCGTCAGAGCTGTTTTTT; CDR3 protein: CASSLRLAGASELFF
clone size: once; D gene: TRBD2; CDR3 length: 15; J gene: TRBJ2-1; V gene: TRBV12-5; CDR3 DNA: TGTGCTAGTGGTTACGGTAGCGGGGGGGCACAAGAGCAGTTCTTC; CDR3 protein: CASGYGSGGAQEQFF
clone size: NA; D gene: NA; CDR3 length: 12; J gene: TRBJ1-5; V gene: TRBV6-5; CDR3 DNA: TGTGCCAGCAAGGAGGGCAATCAGCCCCAGCATTTT; CDR3 protein: CASKEGNQPQHF
clone size: NA; D gene: TRBD1; CDR3 length: 13; J gene: TRBJ1-5; V gene: TRBV13; CDR3 DNA: TGTGCCAGCAGCAGGGGGCCCAGTCAGCCCCAGCATTTT; CDR3 protein: CASSRGPSQPQHF
clone size: NA; D gene: NA; CDR3 length: 15; J gene: TRBJ2-3; V gene: TRBV29-1; CDR3 DNA: TGCAGCGTTGAAGGGACAGCCACTAGCACAGATACGCAGTATTTT; CDR3 protein: CSVEGTATSTDTQYF
clone size: NA; D gene: NA; CDR3 length: 14; J gene: TRBJ1-4; V gene: TRBV15; CDR3 DNA: TGTGCCACCAGCAGAAGGGGTTTAAGTGAAAAACTGTTTTTT; CDR3 protein: CATSRRGLSEKLFF
clone size: NA; D gene: TRBD1; CDR3 length: 19; J gene: TRBJ2-7; V gene: TRBV29-1; CDR3 DNA: TGCAGCGTTGCTGGGGGCAGGGGGCATGGCGCGGGTGTGGAGTACGAGCAGTACTTC; CDR3 protein: CSVAGGRGHGAGVEYEQYF
clone size: NA; D gene: NA; CDR3 length: 14; J gene: TRBJ1-4; V gene: TRBV5-5; CDR3 DNA: TGTGCCAGCAGCGGAATTACAGGGAGTGAAAAACTGTTTTTT; CDR3 protein: CASSGITGSEKLFF
clone size: NA; D gene: TRBD2; CDR3 length: 16; J gene: TRBJ2-1; V gene: TRBV7-9; CDR3 DNA: TGTGCCAGCAGCCCACTTATTAGCGGGGTTTACAATGAGCAGTTCTTC; CDR3 protein: CASSPLISGVYNEQFF
clone size: NA; D gene: TRBD2; CDR3 length: 14; J gene: TRBJ2-5; V gene: TRBV28; CDR3 DNA: TGTGCCAGCATCCCTAGCGGGTACATAGAGACCCAGTACTTC; CDR3 protein: CASIPSGYIETQYF
clone size: once; D gene: NA; CDR3 length: 15; J gene: TRBJ2-3; V gene: TRBV4-3; CDR3 DNA: TGCGCCAGCAGCCAAGATAGAACAGCACGAGATACGCAGTATTTT; CDR3 protein: CASSQDRTARDTQYF
clone size: NA; D gene: TRBD1; CDR3 length: 14; J gene: TRBJ2-3; V gene: TRBV6-1; CDR3 DNA: TGTGCCAGCAGTGGACAGGGGGCCACAGATACGCAGTATTTT; CDR3 protein: CASSGQGATDTQYF
clone size: NA; D gene: TRBD1; CDR3 length: 15; J gene: TRBJ1-1; V gene: TRBV6-6; CDR3 DNA: TGTGCCAGCAGTTACTCCGGGACAGGGGGCACTGAAGCTTTCTTT; CDR3 protein: CASSYSGTGGTEAFF
clone size: NA; D gene: TRBD2; CDR3 length: 13; J gene: TRBJ2-7; V gene: TRBV5-6; CDR3 DNA: TGTGCCAGCAGCTTGGTTGCGGGAGGCGAGCAGTACTTC; CDR3 protein: CASSLVAGGEQYF
clone size: NA; D gene: NA; CDR3 length: 14; J gene: TRBJ2-1; V gene: TRBV6-6; CDR3 DNA: TGTGCCAGCAATAGAGGGGGAGAATACAATGAGCAGTTCTTC; CDR3 protein: CASNRGGEYNEQFF
clone size: NA; D gene: NA; CDR3 length: 13; J gene: TRBJ2-7; V gene: TRBV7-8; CDR3 DNA: TGTGCCAGCAGCCGGAGTCGCTCCTACGAGCAGTACTTC; CDR3 protein: CASSRSRSYEQYF
clone size: once; D gene: TRBD2; CDR3 length: 19; J gene: TRBJ2-1; V gene: TRBV5-4; CDR3 DNA: TGTGCCAGCAGCCTACCGGGACTAGCGGGGGGGAGCTCCTACAATGAGCAGTTCTTC; CDR3 protein: CASSLPGLAGGSSYNEQFF
clone size: few; D gene: TRBD1; CDR3 length: 13; J gene: TRBJ2-5; V gene: TRBV7-2; CDR3 DNA: TGTGCCAGCAGCAAGACAGGGGGGGAGACCCAGTACTTC; CDR3 protein: CASSKTGGETQYF
clone size: NA; D gene: NA; CDR3 length: 12; J gene: TRBJ1-1; V gene: TRBV6-6; CDR3 DNA: TGTGCCAGCAGGGTAGGGGACACTGAAGCTTTCTTT; CDR3 protein: CASRVGDTEAFF
clone size: few; D gene: TRBD2; CDR3 length: 18; J gene: TRBJ2-1; V gene: TRBV15; CDR3 DNA: TGTGCCACCAGCAGAGAGGCGGGAGGCCTGAGCTCCTACAATGAGCAGTTCTTC; CDR3 protein: CATSREAGGLSSYNEQFF
clone size: NA; D gene: NA; CDR3 length: 15; J gene: TRBJ2-2; V gene: TRBV5-4; CDR3 DNA: TGTGCCAGCAGCTGGGAGAACGTGGTCTCCGGGGAGCTGTTTTTT; CDR3 protein: CASSWENVVSGELFF
clone size: NA; D gene: TRBD1; CDR3 length: 14; J gene: TRBJ1-2; V gene: TRBV19; CDR3 DNA: TGTGCCAGCACTCGGGACAGGGTAAACTATGGCTACACCTTC; CDR3 protein: CASTRDRVNYGYTF
clone size: NA; D gene: NA; CDR3 length: 17; J gene: TRBJ2-2; V gene: TRBV11-3; CDR3 DNA: TGTGCCAGCAGCTTAGATCAGACAACCGCGAACACCGGGGAGCTGTTTTTT; CDR3 protein: CASSLDQTTANTGELFF
clone size: few; D gene: TRBD1; CDR3 length: 15; J gene: TRBJ2-1; V gene: TRBV5-1; CDR3 DNA: TGCGCCAGCAGCTTTTATGGACAGGGGCGCGATGAGCAGTTCTTC; CDR3 protein: CASSFYGQGRDEQFF
clone size: NA; D gene: NA; CDR3 length: 15; J gene: TRBJ1-1; V gene: TRBV7-3; CDR3 DNA: TGTGCCAGCAGCTTAACGGGGCAAATGAACACTGAAGCTTTCTTT; CDR3 protein: CASSLTGQMNTEAFF
clone size: few; D gene: NA; CDR3 length: 14; J gene: TRBJ2-6; V gene: TRBV29-1; CDR3 DNA: TGCAGCGTTGGGGGGGGCACTGGGGCCAACGTCCTGACTTTC; CDR3 protein: CSVGGGTGANVLTF
clone size: NA; D gene: TRBD1; CDR3 length: 16; J gene: TRBJ1-5; V gene: TRBV5-1; CDR3 DNA: TGCGCCAGCAGCCCGGGACAGGGTGGGCGCAATCAGCCCCAGCATTTT; CDR3 protein: CASSPGQGGRNQPQHF
clone size: NA; D gene: NA; CDR3 length: 14; J gene: TRBJ2-7; V gene: TRBV19; CDR3 DNA: TGTGCCAGTAGTATGCAACAGGTTGGCTACGAGCAGTACTTC; CDR3 protein: CASSMQQVGYEQYF
clone size: few; D gene: TRBD1; CDR3 length: 14; J gene: TRBJ2-7; V gene: TRBV7-9; CDR3 DNA: TGTGCCAGCAGCCCCGAGGGGACAGCCTACGAGCAGTACTTC; CDR3 protein: CASSPEGTAYEQYF
clone size: NA; D gene: TRBD1; CDR3 length: 13; J gene: TRBJ2-7; V gene: TRBV29-1; CDR3 DNA: TGCAGCGTTGGGACAGGGGCACTCTACGAGCAGTACTTC; CDR3 protein: CSVGTGALYEQYF
clone size: NA; D gene: NA; CDR3 length: 15; J gene: TRBJ2-3; V gene: TRBV5-1; CDR3 DNA: TGCGCCAGCAGCTTGGCCTTAGGGGGATCGGATACGCAGTATTTT; CDR3 protein: CASSLALGGSDTQYF
clone size: NA; D gene: TRBD1; CDR3 length: 17; J gene: TRBJ2-4; V gene: TRBV28; CDR3 DNA: TGTGCCAGCAGTCCCGACTGGGACAGCCTAGCCAAAAACATTCAGTACTTC; CDR3 protein: CASSPDWDSLAKNIQYF
clone size: NA; D gene: NA; CDR3 length: 16; J gene: TRBJ1-4; V gene: TRBV15; CDR3 DNA: TGTGCCACCAGCAGAGATGCGGGGGCAACTAATGAAAAACTGTTTTTT; CDR3 protein: CATSRDAGATNEKLFF
clone size: NA; D gene: NA; CDR3 length: 15; J gene: TRBJ1-1; V gene: TRBV19; CDR3 DNA: TGTGCCAGTAGACCTCAAGCCTCAAGCCACACTGAAGCTTTCTTT; CDR3 protein: CASRPQASSHTEAFF
clone size: few; D gene: NA; CDR3 length: 16; J gene: TRBJ2-1; V gene: TRBV5-4; CDR3 DNA: TGTGCCAGCAGCCGGGATATTCCCGGGACTCTCAATGAGCAGTTCTTC; CDR3 protein: CASSRDIPGTLNEQFF
clone size: NA; D gene: NA; CDR3 length: 15; J gene: TRBJ1-6; V gene: TRBV2; CDR3 DNA: TGTGCCAGCCGGAGAACAGGGCTATTCAATTCACCCCTCCACTTT; CDR3 protein: CASRRTGLFNSPLHF
clone size: NA; D gene: TRBD1; CDR3 length: 17; J gene: TRBJ2-2; V gene: TRBV4-3; CDR3 DNA: TGCGCCAGCAGCAGCGGGACAGGGGATTATAACACCGGGGAGCTGTTTTTT; CDR3 protein: CASSSGTGDYNTGELFF
clone size: NA; D gene: TRBD1; CDR3 length: 14; J gene: TRBJ1-1; V gene: TRBV4-3; CDR3 DNA: TGCGCCAGCAGCCAAGTTAGGGACAGGGCTGAAGCTTTCTTT; CDR3 protein: CASSQVRDRAEAFF
clone size: NA; D gene: NA; CDR3 length: 15; J gene: TRBJ2-7; V gene: TRBV6-6; CDR3 DNA: TGTGCCAGCAGTTACTCGATTGGGGGAGGGGGCGAGCAGTACTTC; CDR3 protein: CASSYSIGGGGEQYF
clone size: NA; D gene: NA; CDR3 length: 15; J gene: TRBJ2-7; V gene: TRBV27; CDR3 DNA: TGTGCCAGCAGCCCCGGCACGGGTATGGCTGGCGAGCAGTACTTC; CDR3 protein: CASSPGTGMAGEQYF
clone size: few; D gene: NA; CDR3 length: 15; J gene: TRBJ1-1; V gene: TRBV4-1; CDR3 DNA: TGCGCCAGCAGCCAAACCGGGACTGAGAACACTGAAGCTTTCTTT; CDR3 protein: CASSQTGTENTEAFF
clone size: medium-sized; D gene: NA; CDR3 length: 13; J gene: TRBJ2-5; V gene: TRBV15; CDR3 DNA: TGTGCCACCAGCAGAGATCCGGGGGAGACCCAGTACTTC; CDR3 protein: CATSRDPGETQYF